Sequencing of this T cell receptor beta chain was carried out in a study of blood T cell repertoires in COVID-19 (dated by TCRdb to the early 2020s). For the wider study: Collaborator samples came from the United States, Italy and Spain and covered acute and convalescent phases of COVID-19. The material from the prospective study consisted of cDNA or gDNA derived from T cells, B-cell-depleted T cells, or PBMCs. Deeply sampled blood TCRbeta repertoires from subjects exposed to, actively infected with, or recovered from COVID-19 were included in the dataset. A freely available public database, intended as a resource for researchers studying the immune response to SARS-CoV-2, is where the repertoires were released. The samples were drawn from two sources: the first 160 participants of the ongoing ImmuneRACE study, and approximately 1,300 subjects contributed by 6 global collaborators. Sample metadata almost always included a de-identified subject ID, COVID-19 status, age in years and sex. HLA class I and class II types, where available, came from metadata supplied by the sample provider rather than from assay-based typing. The paper's findings and limits, for the study overall: Clinical and demographic metadata were provided uncurated, with the amount varying by source and participant.

As for this clone: Its antigen specificity is not known. Nothing much larger sits one base from this clone, and base qualities are not available.

Each collaborating institution followed its own protocols to collect whole blood in K2EDTA tubes. For TCRbeta analysis, collaborators shipped samples in one of three forms: frozen whole blood, isolated PBMCs, or DNA extracted from either of those sample types. Cut back by 5 bases and 8 bases, the V and J ends lie 21 bases apart. CDR1 and CDR2 (LNHDA, SQIVND) derive from the germline V gene (reference sequence). The CDR3 runs 15 amino acids, cysteine and phenylalanine included. The sequence is cut down to CDR3 DNA, 45 bases in frame from base 1. TCRbeta CDR3 regions were amplified from genomic DNA using the immunoSEQ Assay, a bias-controlled multiplex PCR. Processing in the source paper ran as follows. The number of nucleated cells in each sample was estimated by amplification of reference gene primers within the assay. To quantify the absolute abundance of each unique TCRbeta CDR3 rearrangement, sequence reads were collapsed and filtered. For each sample, productive Simpson clonality was calculated as the square root of Simpson's diversity index over productive rearrangements. TCRdb stores this immuneACCESS table with in-frame sequences only. Part of the clones is absent; in the studies checked, under half of the shortfall reflects unresolved V genes, and no reason is known for the rest. V, J and clone size derive from that table, while D and trimming were established from the DNA sequence. This sample has 85,000 to 130,000 clones in its table, and about 80% of those were observed once. The top ten hold around 14% of the sample.

Sequenced input: peripheral blood. The chain joins TRBV19 to TRBJ1-2; the D gene is possibly TRBD1, with 6 bases matching. The TCR sequence derives from a woman aged 55-69 years with acute or convalescent COVID-19. The CDR3 is CASSQPPSRGIGYTF. The DNA reads as follows: TGTGCCAGTAGTCAACCTCCCTCAAGGGGGATAGGCTACACCTTC.